These 31 T cell receptor beta chains share one sample of origin, sequenced in a study of blood T cell repertoires in COVID-19. Data came from immunoSEQ multiplex PCR; TCRdb stores just in-frame clones and leaves some out. The sample has around 110,000 clones; about 88% are singletons. Sequenced input: peripheral blood. These receptors originate from a man aged 35 to 55 with acute or convalescent COVID-19.

The genes are TRBV5-6 and TRBJ2-3; D gene uncertain. Per germline, CDR1 SGHDT and CDR2 YYEEEE. Trimming removed 4 bases from V and 3 bases from J, with 15 bases in between. The CDR3 totals 15 residues. The CDR3 here is CASSQPVGATDTQYF. The CDR3 DNA reads TGTGCCAGCAGCCAACCGGTAGGAGCTACAGATACGCAGTATTTT. Combining the CDR3 with reference TRBV5-6 and TRBJ2-3 gives the whole variable domain DAGVTQSPTHLIKTRGQQVTLRCSPKSGHDTVSWYQQALGQGPQFIFQYYEEEERQRGNFPDRFSGHQFPNYSSELNVNALLLGDSALYLCASSQPVGATDTQYFGPGTRLTVL.

This clone has just a few counts. The chain carries TRBV7-9 and TRBJ1-4; D is ambiguous. This CDR3 comprises 13 residues. V lost 4 bases and J 1 base, leaving 4 bases between the germline ends. Germline V gives CDR1 SEHNR, CDR2 FQNEAQ (reference sequence). This CDR3 reads CASSSRTNEKLFF. Here the CDR3 DNA reads TGTGCCAGCAGCTCTAGAACTAATGAAAAACTGTTTTTT.

The genes are TRBV5-1 and TRBJ2-6; D might be TRBD1 (5 bases). Trimming removed 4 bases at V and 4 bases at J, with 12 bases between. Germline V CDR1 and CDR2: SGHRS, YFSETQ. This CDR3 is 15 amino acids long. CDR3 sequence: CASSGQGSGANVLTF. CDR3 coding DNA: TGCGCCAGCAGCGGGCAGGGATCCGGGGCCAACGTCCTGACTTTC.

The chain is built from TRBV5-1 and TRBJ2-7, with 11 positions matching TRBD2. Looked up from germline, CDR1 is SGHRS and CDR2 is YFSETQ. V shed 4 bases, J shed 1 base, and the junction held 13 bases outside the gene matches. The CDR3 loop spans 18 amino acids. CDR3 in amino acids: CASSPTRLTSGISYEQYF. CDR3 DNA sequence: TGCGCCAGCAGCCCGACTCGATTGACTAGCGGGATTTCCTACGAGCAGTACTTC.

The rearrangement joins TRBV7-2 to TRBJ1-2; TRBD1 might be the D (5 bases). V shed 5 bases and J shed 2 bases, with 21 bases lying between them. Germline V gives CDR1 SGHTA, CDR2 FQGNSA. The length of the CDR3 is 17 residues. CDR3 nucleotide sequence: TGTGCCAGCAGCCCCCACGGGCCAGGGATAATCAACTATGGCTACACCTTC. This sequence encodes CASSPHGPGIINYGYTF.

V is TRBV4-2 and J is TRBJ1-6; no clear D gene. The germline gives CDR1 LGHNA, CDR2 YNFKEQ. V lost 0 bases to trimming and J lost 14 bases, with 14 bases between them. CDR3 length equals 14 residues. The CDR3 sequence: CASSQDHGASTLHF. CDR3 DNA: TGTGCCAGCAGCCAAGATCACGGAGCCTCCACCCTCCACTTT.

This chain connects TRBV5-1 to TRBJ2-4; 7 positions match TRBD2. The V and J ends lost 0 bases and 7 bases, in that order; junction bases with no gene match: 7. Germline CDR1 SGHRS, CDR2 YFSETQ. The CDR3 consists of 15 residues. CDR3 sequence reads: CASSLVGTTSNIQYF. The CDR3 DNA follows: TGCGCCAGCAGCTTGGTAGGGACTACGTCGAACATTCAGTACTTC.

This clone appeared a few times. V and J are TRBV18 and TRBJ1-1, with 8 bases identical to TRBD1. Per germline, CDR1 KGHSH and CDR2 LQKENI. CDR3 size: 16 residues. Unmatched junction bases numbered 7, after V lost 3 bases and J lost 1 base. CDR3 sequence reads: CASSPMTGARNTEAFF. In DNA form, the CDR3 reads TGTGCCAGCTCACCGATGACAGGGGCAAGGAACACTGAAGCTTTCTTT.

The chain combines TRBV6-6 with TRBJ2-7; D perhaps matches TRBD2 (5 bases). This CDR3 contains 12 residues. The germline gives CDR1 MNHNY, CDR2 SVGAGI (reference sequence). The V end was cut by 10 bases, the J end by 4 bases, with 14 bases between. CDR3 in DNA: TGTGCCACCTATTTTCCGGGGTACGAGCAGTACTTC. It codes for CATYFPGYEQYF.

This clone came up once. The chain recombines TRBV24-1 with TRBJ2-7; perhaps TRBD2 as D (6 bases). Trimming removed 9 bases from V and 0 bases from J, with 8 bases in between. Per the germline V gene, CDR1 is KGHDR and CDR2 is SFDVKD. This CDR3 has 12 amino acids. The CDR3 spells CATSGDSYEQYF. The CDR3 bases are TGTGCCACCTCGGGAGACTCCTACGAGCAGTACTTC.

The genes are TRBV28 and TRBJ2-7; TRBD1 matches at 8 bases. V lost 1 base to trimming and J lost 6 bases; unmatched junction nucleotides: 5. This CDR3 spans 14 amino acids. CDR1 is MDHEN, CDR2 SYDVKM, per germline. CDR3 protein: CASSLLQGAGEQYF. The CDR3 DNA sequence: TGTGCCAGCAGTTTATTGCAGGGGGCGGGCGAGCAGTACTTC.

About this clone: Within the sample, other DNA sequences also encode this same CDR3. The chain carries TRBV28 and TRBJ2-7; the D is unclear. Trimming took off 2 bases at V and 0 bases at J, with 5 bases between the two ends. The CDR3 runs to 13 residues. CDR1 is MDHEN, CDR2 SYDVKM, per germline. CDR3 loop: CASSLGSSYEQYF. The CDR3 DNA follows: TGTGCCAGCAGTTTAGGTAGCTCCTACGAGCAGTACTTC. Using reference TRBV28 and TRBJ2-7 for the parts outside the CDR3, the full variable domain is DVKVTQSSRYLVKRTGEKVFLECVQDMDHENMFWYRQDPGLGLRLIYFSYDVKMKEKGDIPEGYSVSREKKERFSLILESASTNQTSMYLCASSLGSSYEQYFGPGTRLTVT.

J is TRBJ2-2 and V is TRBV29-1; D is unresolved. V lost 1 base to trimming and J lost 2 bases, with 5 bases between them. The CDR3 runs to 13 residues. Germline CDR1 reads SQVTM; CDR2 reads ANQGSEA. CDR3 residues: CSVEVLNTGELFF. The CDR3 nucleotides are TGCAGCGTTGAAGTTCTTAACACCGGGGAGCTGTTTTTT.

This chain connects TRBV11-3 to TRBJ2-5, with 15 positions matching TRBD2. Per the germline V gene, CDR1 is SGHNT and CDR2 is YENEEA. V trimming: 4 bases; J trimming: 5 bases; junction bases outside the gene matches: 5. The CDR3 runs 16 residues. For the CDR3, the DNA is TGTGCCAGCAGCTATGGGACTAGCGGGGGGCATGAGACCCAGTACTTC. This gives the protein CASSYGTSGGHETQYF.

This clone is classed as medium-sized. CDR3 residues: CASSQYRQGAHEQYF. In DNA, the CDR3 is TGTGCCAGCAGCCAGTATCGGCAGGGGGCCCACGAGCAGTACTTC. This chain connects TRBV3-1 (or the pseudogene TRBV3-2) to TRBJ2-7, with 8 bases aligning to TRBD1. With 3 bases clipped from V and 5 bases from J, the junction kept 9 bases outside the gene matches. There are 15 residues in the CDR3. The V gene's germline CDR1 is LGHDT and CDR2 YNNKEL (reference sequence).

The genes are TRBV5-5 and TRBJ1-2, with D perhaps TRBD1 (5 bases). V was trimmed by 1 base and J by 4 bases, leaving 14 bases between them. CDR1 SGHKS and CDR2 YYEKEE come from the germline V gene (reference sequence). The CDR3 consists of 15 residues. The CDR3 spells CASSLTSGVGYGYTF. Here the CDR3 DNA reads TGTGCCAGCAGCTTGACGTCGGGGGTAGGCTATGGCTACACCTTC. The whole variable domain, remainder taken from reference TRBV5-5 and TRBJ1-2, is DAGVTQSPTHLIKTRGQQVTLRCSPISGHKSVSWYQQVLGQGPQFIFQYYEKEERGRGNFPDRFSARQFPNYSSELNVNALLLGDSALYLCASSLTSGVGYGYTFGSGTRLTVV.

This clone was observed a few times. The chain uses TRBV6-1 and TRBJ2-2; 13 positions match TRBD2. Germline V gives CDR1 MNHNS, CDR2 SASEGT. V lost 2 bases to trimming and J lost 3 bases; unmatched junction nucleotides: 3. The CDR3 runs to 17 residues. CDR3 residues: CASSEPGLAGHTGELFF. The DNA of the CDR3 is TGTGCCAGCAGTGAACCGGGACTAGCGGGGCACACCGGGGAGCTGTTTTTT.

This clone appeared once. The chain uses TRBV10-3 and TRBJ2-7, with D maybe TRBD2 (6 bases). This CDR3 spans 14 amino acids. Germline CDR1 ENHRY, CDR2 SYGVKD. Trimming pared 4 bases from V and 2 bases from J, leaving 12 bases between. CDR3 in DNA: TGTGCCATCAGTGGGGGGGAGGCGGCCTACGAGCAGTACTTC. Amino acids: CAISGGEAAYEQYF.

The V gene is TRBV3-1 (or the pseudogene TRBV3-2), the J gene TRBJ2-2; 9 bases are shared with TRBD2. V dropped 1 base and J dropped 2; count of bases not matched to a gene: 8. Germline V gene data show CDR1 as LGHDT and CDR2 as YNNKEL (reference sequence). This CDR3 contains 18 residues. The CDR3 DNA is TGTGCCAGCAGCCAAGTCCTGGGGCTAGCGGGAAACACCGGGGAGCTGTTTTTT. This codes for CASSQVLGLAGNTGELFF.

The V call is TRBV9, the J call TRBJ1-6; D is ambiguous. The CDR3 spans 13 residues. Germline-derived CDR1 and CDR2 are SGDLS and YYNGEE. The V end lost 3 bases, the J end lost 10 bases, and 11 bases lay between the germline ends. The CDR3 DNA is TGTGCCAGCAGCGCTTTCACGGGGTCACCCCTCCACTTT. Translated: CASSAFTGSPLHF.

The chain joins TRBV6-5 to TRBJ2-7; TRBD2 agrees at 7 bases. The V gene end was trimmed by 5 bases and the J gene end by 2 bases; junction bases not matched to a gene: 9. Germline V gives CDR1 MNHEY, CDR2 SVGAGI. CDR3 length equals 15 residues. The CDR3 loop reads CASSLGGSTAYEQYF. The CDR3 DNA is TGTGCCAGCAGTCTGGGGGGGTCTACGGCCTACGAGCAGTACTTC.

This clone showed up just a few times. The V call is TRBV12-5, the J call TRBJ2-1; 7 bases are a match to TRBD2. The CDR3 is 16 amino acids. With 10 bases clipped from V and 7 bases from J, the junction kept 19 bases outside the gene matches. The germline V gene encodes CDR1 LGHNT and CDR2 FRNRAP. CDR3 nucleotide sequence: TGTGCTACGGTCCCCTCAGCGGGATATTCTGGGAATGAGCAGTTCTTC. Protein sequence: CATVPSAGYSGNEQFF.

V gene TRBV10-3 combines with J gene TRBJ2-5, with D maybe TRBD2 (5 bases). The germline V gene has CDR1 ENHRY and CDR2 SYGVKD. The ends were cut back, 2 bases at V and 5 bases at J, with 9 bases in the middle. The CDR3 contains 13 residues. The CDR3 DNA reads TGTGCCATCAGTGAGCCTAGCCGGGAGACCCAGTACTTC. The encoded protein is CAISEPSRETQYF.

The CDR3 bases are TGTGCCTGGTCCCTGTCCCAGGGCGAGCAGTTCTTC. Amino acids: CAWSLSQGEQFF. This chain uses TRBV30 with TRBJ2-1; a possible D gene is TRBD1 (5 bases). V lost 5 bases and J 10 bases, leaving 15 bases between the germline ends. The CDR3 is 12 amino acids. The V gene's germline CDR1 is GTSNPN and CDR2 SVGIG (reference sequence).

This chain joins TRBV2 and TRBJ2-1; D is uncertain. Germline V gene lookup returns CDR1 SNHLY and CDR2 FYNNEI. Trimming stripped 10 bases from V and 0 bases from J, with 16 bases between. The CDR3 loop spans 15 amino acids. The CDR3 loop reads CATRRSVSSYNEQFF. CDR3 bases: TGTGCCACCCGTAGGAGCGTTAGCTCCTACAATGAGCAGTTCTTC.

V and J are TRBV7-8 and TRBJ1-5; D remains ambiguous. Germline V gene sequence: CDR1 SGHVS, CDR2 FQNEAQ. The V end lost 5 bases, the J end lost 0 bases, and 8 bases lay between the germline ends. The CDR3 has 14 amino acids. This CDR3 reads CASSLSYSNQPQHF. In DNA, the CDR3 is TGTGCCAGCAGCCTCAGTTATAGCAATCAGCCCCAGCATTTT.

The rearrangement joins TRBV19 to TRBJ1-5; possibly TRBD1 for D (5 bases). Germline loops: CDR1 LNHDA, CDR2 SQIVND (reference sequence). The CDR3 is made up of 15 amino acids. Trimming took off 4 bases at V and 6 bases at J, with 16 bases between the two ends. The CDR3 loop reads CASSTYKGLVQPQHF. CDR3 DNA: TGTGCCAGTAGTACATACAAGGGGCTAGTTCAGCCCCAGCATTTT.

V and J are TRBV3-1 (or the pseudogene TRBV3-2) and TRBJ2-5, with a tentative D call TRBD1 (7 bases). Germline CDR1 LGHDT, CDR2 YNNKEL (reference sequence). V gave up 4 bases and J gave up 4 bases, with 22 bases separating them. This CDR3 spans 17 amino acids. The CDR3 loop is CASSRFGAGTVRETQYF. The CDR3 DNA follows: TGTGCCAGCAGCCGTTTTGGGGCGGGGACAGTCCGAGAGACCCAGTACTTC.

V is TRBV25-1 and J is TRBJ2-6; D is perhaps TRBD1 (5 bases). The CDR3 is 18 amino acids. In germline, CDR1 is MGHDK, CDR2 SYGVNS. V was cut by 4 bases and J by 0 bases, with 16 bases left in between. The DNA for the CDR3 is TGTGCCAGCAGTGCAACACAGGACCCCTACTCTGGGGCCAACGTCCTGACTTTC. Its translation: CASSATQDPYSGANVLTF.

The rearrangement uses TRBV3-1 (or the pseudogene TRBV3-2) and TRBJ2-5; 7 bases are a match to TRBD2. Losses at the gene ends were 0 bases for V and 4 bases for J; bases not matched to a gene: 2. The CDR3 covers 14 residues. Per the germline V gene, CDR1 is LGHDT and CDR2 is YNNKEL (reference sequence). This CDR3 reads CASSQDTGGETQYF. The CDR3 DNA is TGTGCCAGCAGCCAAGACACGGGGGGAGAGACCCAGTACTTC.

The chain has TRBV15 and TRBJ1-1, with TRBD1 as a possible D gene (5 bases). The germline V gene encodes CDR1 LNHNV and CDR2 YYDKDF (reference sequence). V was cut by 1 base and J by 0 bases, with 6 bases left in between. This CDR3 contains 14 residues. Here the CDR3 DNA reads TGTGCCACCAGCAGAGGGGGCCTGAACACTGAAGCTTTCTTT. Protein sequence: CATSRGGLNTEAFF.